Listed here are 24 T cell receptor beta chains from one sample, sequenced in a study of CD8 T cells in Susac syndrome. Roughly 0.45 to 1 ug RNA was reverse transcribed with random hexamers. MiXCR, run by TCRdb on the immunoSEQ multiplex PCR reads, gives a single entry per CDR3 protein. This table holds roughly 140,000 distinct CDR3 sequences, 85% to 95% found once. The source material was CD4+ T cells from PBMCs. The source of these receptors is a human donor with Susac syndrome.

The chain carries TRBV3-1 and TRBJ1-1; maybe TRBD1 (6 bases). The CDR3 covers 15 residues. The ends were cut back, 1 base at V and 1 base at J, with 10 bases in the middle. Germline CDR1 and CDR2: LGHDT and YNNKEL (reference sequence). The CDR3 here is CASSQGPGQNTEAFF. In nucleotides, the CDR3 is TGTGCCAGCAGCCAAGGTCCGGGACAGAACACTGAAGCTTTCTTT.

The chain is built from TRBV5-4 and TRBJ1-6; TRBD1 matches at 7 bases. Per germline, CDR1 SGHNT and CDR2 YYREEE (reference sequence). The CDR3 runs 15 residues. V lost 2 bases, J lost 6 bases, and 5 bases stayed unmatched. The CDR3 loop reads CASSFGQAGNSPLHF. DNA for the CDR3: TGTGCCAGCAGCTTCGGACAGGCGGGTAATTCACCCCTCCACTTT.

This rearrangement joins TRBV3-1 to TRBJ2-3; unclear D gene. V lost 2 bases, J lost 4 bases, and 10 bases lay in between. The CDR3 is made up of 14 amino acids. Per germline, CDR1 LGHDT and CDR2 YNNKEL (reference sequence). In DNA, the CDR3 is TGTGCCAGCAGCCAACCCGGACGTCCAGATACGCAGTATTTT. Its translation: CASSQPGRPDTQYF.

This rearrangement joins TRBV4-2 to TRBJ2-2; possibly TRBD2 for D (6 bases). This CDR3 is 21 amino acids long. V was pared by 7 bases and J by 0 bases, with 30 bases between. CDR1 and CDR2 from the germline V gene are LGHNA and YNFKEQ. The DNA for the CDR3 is TGTGCCAGCATCCACCGGGGGACCAGAGCAAGGGAGCACGCGAACACCGGGGAGCTGTTTTTT. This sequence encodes CASIHRGTRAREHANTGELFF.

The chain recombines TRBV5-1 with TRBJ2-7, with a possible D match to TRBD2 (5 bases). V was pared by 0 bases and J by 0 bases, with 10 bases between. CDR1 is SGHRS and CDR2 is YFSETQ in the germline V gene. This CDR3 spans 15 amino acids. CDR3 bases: TGCGCCAGCAGCTTGGATGCGGGTAGCTCCTACGAGCAGTACTTC. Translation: CASSLDAGSSYEQYF.

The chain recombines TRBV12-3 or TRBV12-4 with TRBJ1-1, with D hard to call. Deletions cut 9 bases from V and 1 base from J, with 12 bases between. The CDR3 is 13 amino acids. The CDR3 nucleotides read TGTGCCAGTAAGCCCCGGGGGAACACTGAAGCTTTCTTT. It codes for CASKPRGNTEAFF.

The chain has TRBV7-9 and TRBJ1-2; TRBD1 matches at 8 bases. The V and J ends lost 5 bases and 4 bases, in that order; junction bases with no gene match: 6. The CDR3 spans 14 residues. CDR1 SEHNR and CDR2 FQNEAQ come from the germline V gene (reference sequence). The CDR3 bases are TGTGCCAGCAGCGCACGTACAGGGGGCTATGGCTACACCTTC. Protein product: CASSARTGGYGYTF.

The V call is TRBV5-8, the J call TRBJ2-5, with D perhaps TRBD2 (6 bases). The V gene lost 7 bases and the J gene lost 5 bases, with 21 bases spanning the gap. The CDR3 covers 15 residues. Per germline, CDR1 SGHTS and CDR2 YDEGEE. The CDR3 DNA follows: TGTGCCAGCGGCAGGGACTCCGATGCCACGGAGACCCAGTACTTC. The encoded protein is CASGRDSDATETQYF.

The CDR3 is CASSLTRGASYEQYF. The CDR3 DNA is TGTGCCAGCAGCCTCACACGGGGGGCTTCCTACGAGCAGTACTTC. This sequence joins TRBV7-2 and TRBJ2-7; D is perhaps TRBD2 (7 bases). The CDR3 spans 15 residues. The germline V gene has CDR1 SGHTA and CDR2 FQGNSA. V shed 5 bases and J shed 1 base, with 15 bases lying between them. The variable domain in full, completed from reference TRBV7-2 and TRBJ2-7, reads GAGVSQSPSNKVTEKGKDVELRCDPISGHTALYWYRQSLGQGLEFLIYFQGNSAPDKSGLPSDRFSAERTGGSVSTLTIQRTQQEDSAVYLCASSLTRGASYEQYFGPGTRLTVT.

The CDR3 bases are TGTGCCAGCAGCTCCCACCGGGACACCGGGGAGCTGTTTTTT. Amino acids: CASSSHRDTGELFF. The gene calls are TRBV11-2 and TRBJ2-2; D uncertain. Trimming cost V 4 bases and J 3 bases, with 9 bases left between them. CDR1 and CDR2 (germline): SGHAT, FQNNGV. This CDR3 region has 14 residues.

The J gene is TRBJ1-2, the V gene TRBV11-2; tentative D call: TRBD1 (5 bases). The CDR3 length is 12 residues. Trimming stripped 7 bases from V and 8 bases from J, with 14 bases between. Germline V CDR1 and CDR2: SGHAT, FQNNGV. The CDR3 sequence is CASTGPPGGYTF. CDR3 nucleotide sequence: TGTGCCAGCACGGGGCCGCCGGGAGGCTACACCTTC.

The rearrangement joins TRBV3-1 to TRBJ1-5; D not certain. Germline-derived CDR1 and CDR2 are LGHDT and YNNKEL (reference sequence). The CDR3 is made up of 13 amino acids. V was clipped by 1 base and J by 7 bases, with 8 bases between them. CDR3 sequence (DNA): TGTGCCAGCAGCCAAGGGAGGGAACAGCCCCAGCATTTT. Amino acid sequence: CASSQGREQPQHF.

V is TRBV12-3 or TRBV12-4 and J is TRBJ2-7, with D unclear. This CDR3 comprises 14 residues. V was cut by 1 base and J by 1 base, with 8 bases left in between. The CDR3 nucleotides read TGTGCCAGCAGTTTAGGGATATGGTCCTACGAGCAGTACTTC. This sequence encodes CASSLGIWSYEQYF.

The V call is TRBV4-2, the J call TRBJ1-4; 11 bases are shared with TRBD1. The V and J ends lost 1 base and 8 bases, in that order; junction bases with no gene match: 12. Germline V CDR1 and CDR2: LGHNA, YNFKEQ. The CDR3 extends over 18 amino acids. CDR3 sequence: CASSQGTGGAEFEEKLFF. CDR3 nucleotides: TGTGCCAGCAGCCAAGGGACAGGGGGCGCTGAATTTGAGGAAAAACTGTTTTTT.

The CDR3 here is CASSLDGVTSNNSPLHF. The CDR3 bases are TGCGCCAGCAGCTTGGATGGAGTTACCTCTAACAATTCACCCCTCCACTTT. The chain combines TRBV5-1 with TRBJ1-6; no reliable D call. The germline V and J ends were trimmed by 0 bases and 7 bases, with 17 bases remaining between them. The germline V gene encodes CDR1 SGHRS and CDR2 YFSETQ. The CDR3 sequence is 17 residues long. The variable domain in full, completed from reference TRBV5-1 and TRBJ1-6, reads KAGVTQTPRYLIKTRGQQVTLSCSPISGHRSVSWYQQTPGQGLQFLFEYFSETQRNKGNFPGRFSGRQFSNSRSEMNVSTLELGDSALYLCASSLDGVTSNNSPLHFGNGTRLTVT.

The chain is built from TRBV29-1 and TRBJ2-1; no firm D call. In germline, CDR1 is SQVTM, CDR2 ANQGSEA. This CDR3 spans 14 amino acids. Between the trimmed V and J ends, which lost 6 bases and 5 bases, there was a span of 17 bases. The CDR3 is CSVVSSGFHNEQFF. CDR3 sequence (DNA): TGCAGCGTGGTTTCAAGTGGTTTCCACAATGAGCAGTTCTTC.

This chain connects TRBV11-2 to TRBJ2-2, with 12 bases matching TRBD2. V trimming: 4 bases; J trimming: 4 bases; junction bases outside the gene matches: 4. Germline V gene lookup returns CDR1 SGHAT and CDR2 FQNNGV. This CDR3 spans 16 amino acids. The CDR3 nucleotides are TGTGCCAGCAGCTCCTCACTAGCGGGGGGCACCGGGGAGCTGTTTTTT. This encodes CASSSSLAGGTGELFF.

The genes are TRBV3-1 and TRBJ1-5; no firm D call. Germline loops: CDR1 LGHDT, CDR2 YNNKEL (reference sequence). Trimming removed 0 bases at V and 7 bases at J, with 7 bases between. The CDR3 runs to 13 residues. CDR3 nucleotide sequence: TGTGCCAGCAGCCAAGATTTGGACCAGCCCCAGCATTTT. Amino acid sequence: CASSQDLDQPQHF.

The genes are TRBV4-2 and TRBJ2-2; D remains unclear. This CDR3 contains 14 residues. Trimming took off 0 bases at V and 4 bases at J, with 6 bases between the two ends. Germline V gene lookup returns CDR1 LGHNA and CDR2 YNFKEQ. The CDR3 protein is CASSQDSATGELFF. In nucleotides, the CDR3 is TGTGCCAGCAGCCAAGATTCAGCCACCGGGGAGCTGTTTTTT.

The CDR3: CSVVAGGGQPQHF. The CDR3 DNA reads TGCAGCGTTGTCGCAGGGGGAGGACAGCCCCAGCATTTT. The chain recombines TRBV29-1 with TRBJ1-5, with 7 bases fitting TRBD1. The CDR3 runs to 13 residues. Looked up from germline, CDR1 is SQVTM and CDR2 is ANQGSEA. Trimming cost V 4 bases and J 7 bases; bases outside gene matches: 7.

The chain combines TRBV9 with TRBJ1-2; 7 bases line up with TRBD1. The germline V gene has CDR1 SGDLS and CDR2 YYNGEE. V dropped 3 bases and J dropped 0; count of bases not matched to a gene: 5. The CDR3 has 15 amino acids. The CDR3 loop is CASSAQTGTNYGYTF. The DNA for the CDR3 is TGTGCCAGCAGCGCCCAGACAGGGACTAACTATGGCTACACCTTC.

The CDR3 DNA sequence: TGTGCCAGCAGCGATGACAGGTCATCGTATGGCTACACCTTC. It codes for CASSDDRSSYGYTF. The chain links TRBV2 to TRBJ1-2, with D tentatively TRBD1 (6 bases). Trimming took 6 bases from V and 5 from J, leaving 16 bases between them. The CDR3 runs to 14 residues. CDR1 SNHLY and CDR2 FYNNEI come from the germline V gene.

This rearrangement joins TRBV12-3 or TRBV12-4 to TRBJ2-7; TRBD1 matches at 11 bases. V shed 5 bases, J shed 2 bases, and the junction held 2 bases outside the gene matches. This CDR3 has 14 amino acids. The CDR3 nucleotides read TGTGCCAGCAGTGGACAGGGGGCGGCCTACGAGCAGTACTTC. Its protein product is CASSGQGAAYEQYF.

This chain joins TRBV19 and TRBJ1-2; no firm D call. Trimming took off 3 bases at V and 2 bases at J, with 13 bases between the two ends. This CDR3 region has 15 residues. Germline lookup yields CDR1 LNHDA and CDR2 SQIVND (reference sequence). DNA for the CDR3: TGTGCCAGTAGTATTCAGAAAGACGCCAACTATGGCTACACCTTC. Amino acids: CASSIQKDANYGYTF.